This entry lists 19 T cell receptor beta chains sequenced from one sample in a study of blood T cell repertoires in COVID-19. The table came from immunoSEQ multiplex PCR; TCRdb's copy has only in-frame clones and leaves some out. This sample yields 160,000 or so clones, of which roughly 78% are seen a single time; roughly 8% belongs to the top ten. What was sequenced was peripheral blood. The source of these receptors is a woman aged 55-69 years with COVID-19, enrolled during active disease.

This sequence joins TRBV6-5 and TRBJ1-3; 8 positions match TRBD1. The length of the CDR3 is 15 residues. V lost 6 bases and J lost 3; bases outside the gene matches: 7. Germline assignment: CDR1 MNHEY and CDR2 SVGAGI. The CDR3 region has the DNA TGTGCCAGCAGACTAACAGGGGGTGGTGGAAACACCATATATTTT. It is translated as CASRLTGGGGNTIYF.

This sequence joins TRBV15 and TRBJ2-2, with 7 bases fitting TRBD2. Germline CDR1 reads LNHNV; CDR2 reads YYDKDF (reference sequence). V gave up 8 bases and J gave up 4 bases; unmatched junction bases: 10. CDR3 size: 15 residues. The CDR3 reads CATLPGGRGTGELFF. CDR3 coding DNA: TGTGCCACCCTCCCCGGGGGGAGGGGCACCGGGGAGCTGTTTTTT.

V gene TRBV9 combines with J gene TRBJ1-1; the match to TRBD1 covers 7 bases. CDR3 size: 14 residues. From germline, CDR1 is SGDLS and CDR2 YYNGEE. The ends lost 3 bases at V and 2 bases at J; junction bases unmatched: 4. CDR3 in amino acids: CASSGQGYNTEAFF. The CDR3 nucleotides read TGTGCCAGCAGCGGACAGGGATATAACACTGAAGCTTTCTTT.

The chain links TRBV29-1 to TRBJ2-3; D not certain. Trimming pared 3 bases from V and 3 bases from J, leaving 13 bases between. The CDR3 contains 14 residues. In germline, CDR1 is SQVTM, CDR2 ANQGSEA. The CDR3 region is CSVESMRGTDTQYF. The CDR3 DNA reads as TGCAGCGTTGAGTCTATGCGCGGAACAGATACGCAGTATTTT.

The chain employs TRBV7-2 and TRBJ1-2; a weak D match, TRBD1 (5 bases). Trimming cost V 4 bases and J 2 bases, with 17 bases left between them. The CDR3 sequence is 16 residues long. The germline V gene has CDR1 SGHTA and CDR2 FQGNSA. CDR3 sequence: CASSSSLFAGNYGYTF. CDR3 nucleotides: TGTGCCAGCAGCTCGAGCCTATTCGCAGGGAACTATGGCTACACCTTC.

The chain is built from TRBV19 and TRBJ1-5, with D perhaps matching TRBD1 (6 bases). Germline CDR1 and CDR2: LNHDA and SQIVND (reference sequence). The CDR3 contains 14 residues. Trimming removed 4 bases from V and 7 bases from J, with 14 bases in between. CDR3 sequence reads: CASSTLGGAQPQHF. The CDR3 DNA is TGTGCCAGTAGTACGCTCGGGGGGGCCCAGCCCCAGCATTTT.

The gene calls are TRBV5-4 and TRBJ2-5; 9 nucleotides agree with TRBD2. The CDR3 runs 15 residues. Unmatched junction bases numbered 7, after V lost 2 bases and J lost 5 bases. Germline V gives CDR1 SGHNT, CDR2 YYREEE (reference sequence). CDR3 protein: CASSFGGGAGETQYF. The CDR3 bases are TGTGCCAGCAGCTTTGGCGGGGGGGCCGGGGAGACCCAGTACTTC. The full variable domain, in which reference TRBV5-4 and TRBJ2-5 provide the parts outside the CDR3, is ETGVTQSPTHLIKTRGQQVTLRCSSQSGHNTVSWYQQALGQGPQFIFQYYREEENGRGNFPPRFSGLQFPNYSSELNVNALELDDSALYLCASSFGGGAGETQYFGPGTRLLVL.

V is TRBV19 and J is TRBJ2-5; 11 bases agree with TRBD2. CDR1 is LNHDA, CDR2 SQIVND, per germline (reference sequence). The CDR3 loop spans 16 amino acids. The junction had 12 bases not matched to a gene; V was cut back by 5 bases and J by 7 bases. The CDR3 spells CASSSRLAGPRRTQYF. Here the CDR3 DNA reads TGTGCCAGTAGTTCCCGACTAGCGGGGCCCCGAAGGACCCAGTACTTC.

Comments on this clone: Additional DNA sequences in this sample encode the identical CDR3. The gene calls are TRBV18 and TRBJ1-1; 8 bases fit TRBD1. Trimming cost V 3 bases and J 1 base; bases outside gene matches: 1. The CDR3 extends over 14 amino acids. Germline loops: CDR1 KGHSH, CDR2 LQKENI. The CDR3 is CASSPGQGNTEAFF. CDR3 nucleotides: TGTGCCAGCTCACCCGGACAGGGGAACACTGAAGCTTTCTTT.

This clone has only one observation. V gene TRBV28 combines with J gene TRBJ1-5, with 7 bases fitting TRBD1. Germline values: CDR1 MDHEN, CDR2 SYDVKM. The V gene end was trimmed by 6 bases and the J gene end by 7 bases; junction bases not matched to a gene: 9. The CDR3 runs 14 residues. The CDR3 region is CASREYRGRQPQHF. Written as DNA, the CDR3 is TGTGCCAGCAGGGAATATAGGGGGCGGCAGCCCCAGCATTTT.

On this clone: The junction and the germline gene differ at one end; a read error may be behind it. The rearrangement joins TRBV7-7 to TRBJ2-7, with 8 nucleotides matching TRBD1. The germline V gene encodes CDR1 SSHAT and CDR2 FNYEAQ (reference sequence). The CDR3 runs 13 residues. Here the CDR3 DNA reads TGTGCTAGCAGCTTGGACAGGGCAGGCGAGCAGTACTTC. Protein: CASSLDRAGEQYF.

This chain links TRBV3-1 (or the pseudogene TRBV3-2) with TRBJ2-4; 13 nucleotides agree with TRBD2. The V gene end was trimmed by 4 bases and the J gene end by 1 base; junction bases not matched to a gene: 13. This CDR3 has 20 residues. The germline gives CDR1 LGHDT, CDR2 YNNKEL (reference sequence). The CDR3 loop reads CASSPGLAGVNGAAKNIQYF. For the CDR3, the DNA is TGTGCCAGCAGCCCCGGACTAGCGGGAGTTAATGGGGCGGCCAAAAACATTCAGTACTTC.

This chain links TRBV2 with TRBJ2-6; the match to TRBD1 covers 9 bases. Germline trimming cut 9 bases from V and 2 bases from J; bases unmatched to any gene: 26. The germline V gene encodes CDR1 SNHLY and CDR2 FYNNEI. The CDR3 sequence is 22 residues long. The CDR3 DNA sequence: TGTGCCAGTTTCTTCCCAGAACCACGGGACAGGGAGAGGGATGCTGGGGCCAACGTCCTGACTTTC. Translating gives CASFFPEPRDRERDAGANVLTF. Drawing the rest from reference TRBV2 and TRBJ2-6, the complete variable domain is EPEVTQTPSHQVTQMGQEVILRCVPISNHLYFYWYRQILGQKVEFLVSFYNNEISEKSEIFDDQFSVERPDGSNFTLKIRSTKLEDSAMYFCASFFPEPRDRERDAGANVLTFGAGSRLTVL.

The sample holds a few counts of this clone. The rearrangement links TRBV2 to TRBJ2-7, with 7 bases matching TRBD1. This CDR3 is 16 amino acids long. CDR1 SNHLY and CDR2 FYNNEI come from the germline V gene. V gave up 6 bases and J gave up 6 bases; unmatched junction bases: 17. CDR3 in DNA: TGTGCCAGCAGGGCCGGCCTGGACAGGCCGAGGGTCGAGCAGTACTTC. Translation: CASRAGLDRPRVEQYF.

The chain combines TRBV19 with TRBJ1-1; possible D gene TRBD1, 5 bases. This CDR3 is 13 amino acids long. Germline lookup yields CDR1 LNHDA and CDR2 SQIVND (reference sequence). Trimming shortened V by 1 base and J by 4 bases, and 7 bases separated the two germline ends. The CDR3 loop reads CASSIVTGTEAFF. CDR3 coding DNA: TGTGCCAGTAGTATAGTTACAGGCACTGAAGCTTTCTTT.

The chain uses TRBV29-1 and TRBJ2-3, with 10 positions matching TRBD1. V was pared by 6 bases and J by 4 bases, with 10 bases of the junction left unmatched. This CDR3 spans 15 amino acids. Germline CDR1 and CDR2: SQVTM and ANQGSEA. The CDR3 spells CSVLSGTGDPDTQYF. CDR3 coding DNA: TGCAGCGTCCTTTCTGGGACAGGGGATCCAGATACGCAGTATTTT.

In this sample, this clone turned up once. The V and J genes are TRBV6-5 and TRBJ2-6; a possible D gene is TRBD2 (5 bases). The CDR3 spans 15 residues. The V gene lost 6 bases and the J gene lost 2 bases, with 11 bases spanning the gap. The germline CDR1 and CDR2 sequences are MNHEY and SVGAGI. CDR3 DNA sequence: TGTGCCAGCAGGCACCTAGCTCCTGGGGCCAACGTCCTGACTTTC. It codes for CASRHLAPGANVLTF.

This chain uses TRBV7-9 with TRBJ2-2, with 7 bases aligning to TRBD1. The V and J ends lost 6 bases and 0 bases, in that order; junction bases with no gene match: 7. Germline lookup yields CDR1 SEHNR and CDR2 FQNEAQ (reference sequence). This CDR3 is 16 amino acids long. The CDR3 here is CASSHQGVTNTGELFF. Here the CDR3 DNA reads TGTGCCAGCAGTCACCAGGGGGTTACGAACACCGGGGAGCTGTTTTTT.

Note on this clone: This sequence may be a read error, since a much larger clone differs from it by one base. In nucleotides, the CDR3 is TGTGCCAGCAGCGTAGGGGGGGAAACCGGGGAGCTGTTTTTT. This translates into CASSVGGETGELFF. The chain is built from TRBV9 and TRBJ2-2; D possibly corresponds to TRBD2 (6 bases). The CDR3 totals 14 residues. Germline assignment: CDR1 SGDLS and CDR2 YYNGEE. The V and J ends lost 0 bases and 5 bases respectively, with 8 bases between them. The whole variable domain, filled in from reference TRBV9 and TRBJ2-2, reads DSGVTQTPKHLITATGQRVTLRCSPRSGDLSVYWYQQSLDQGLQFLIQYYNGEERAKGNILERFSAQQFPDLHSELNLSSLELGDSALYFCASSVGGETGELFFGEGSRLTVL.